This T cell receptor (beta chain) stems from a study of T cell clonality in common variable immunodeficiency. Study results and caveats: In common variable immunodeficiency, TCR beta chains reportedly carried fewer deletions and N-nucleotide insertions. CVID subjects had higher TCRbeta clonality than healthy controls, most marked in about a third.

TCRdb's table, derived via immunoSEQ multiplex PCR, lists solely in-frame clones and lacks some. Sampling found about 20,000 clones, none seen once. The CDR3 is made up of 15 amino acids. Trimming left V 5 bases short and J 0 bases short, with 12 bases between. Germline CDR1 reads MNHEY; CDR2 reads SVGEGT. Reduced serum IgG, IgA and/or IgM plus specific antibody deficiency defined CVID. Patients and controls were mostly of Caucasian heritage. Comments on this clone: As yet, its antigen is unknown. The read terminates 3 residues ahead of where the CDR3 ends, so the germline J gene completes it.

Sequencing was performed on peripheral blood mononuclear cells. V is TRBV6-2 or TRBV6-3 and J is TRBJ2-3; D unclear. The TCR was taken from a human donor with common variable immunodeficiency. The chain's CDR3 is CASSRLGSSTDTQYF. Partial CDR3 DNA: TGTGCCAGCAGTCGACTCGGCTCTAGCACAGATACG.